A single sample is the source of the 30 T cell receptor beta chains below, sequenced in a study of shared clonotypes between healthy human individuals. The protocol was immunoSEQ multiplex PCR, while the TCRdb copy is restricted to in-frame clones and leaves out a portion. The table lists about 2.4 million clones, roughly 93% of them singletons. The sequencing input was naive CD4+ T cells from PBMCs. Documented subset: CD45RA+ positively selected. The receptors shown here come from a man between 18 and 35 years old in good health. Some clones in this sample may be carry-over from other donors' samples.

The J gene is TRBJ1-4, the V gene TRBV28; 7 nucleotides agree with TRBD1. The CDR3 is 12 residues long. V gave up 7 bases and J gave up 4 bases; unmatched junction bases: 0. Germline CDR1 reads MDHEN; CDR2 reads SYDVKM. The CDR3 coding sequence is TGTGCCAGCACAGGGGGTAATGAAAAACTGTTTTTT. As protein: CASTGGNEKLFF.

A few counts support this clone. V and J are TRBV30 and TRBJ2-4; 7 bases are shared with TRBD2. The CDR3 is made up of 14 amino acids. CDR1 GTSNPN and CDR2 SVGIG come from the germline V gene (reference sequence). V lost 0 bases, J lost 3 bases, and 2 bases stayed unmatched. The CDR3 bases are TGTGCCTGGAGTGTCGGGGGGAACAAAAACATTCAGTACTTC. Amino acid sequence: CAWSVGGNKNIQYF.

The chain has TRBV7-2 and TRBJ1-1, with 9 bases that match TRBD1. J was trimmed by 4 bases and V by 5 bases; bases with no gene match: 5. The CDR3 is 14 amino acids. Germline CDR1 SGHTA, CDR2 FQGNSA. The CDR3: CASSRQGGSTEAFF. The CDR3 DNA is TGTGCCAGCAGCAGACAGGGGGGCTCCACTGAAGCTTTCTTT.

V gene TRBV6-6 combines with J gene TRBJ2-7; the match to TRBD1 covers 9 bases. CDR3 length: 16 amino acids. Germline trimming cut 0 bases from V and 4 bases from J; bases unmatched to any gene: 7. CDR1 is MNHNY and CDR2 is SVGAGI in the germline V gene (reference sequence). This chain's CDR3 is CASSYSYRGRLYEQYF. The CDR3 DNA is TGTGCCAGCAGTTACTCGTACAGGGGGCGCTTGTACGAGCAGTACTTC.

This chain uses TRBV7-2 with TRBJ2-1, with D unresolved. The length of the CDR3 is 13 residues. Germline CDR1 is SGHTA and CDR2 is FQGNSA. V was shortened by 5 bases and J by 9 bases, with 14 bases between the two germline ends. The CDR3 bases are TGTGCCAGCAGCAATAGCCTCATTGTTGAGCAGTTCTTC. Its translation: CASSNSLIVEQFF.

This chain joins TRBV25-1 and TRBJ2-7; D is perhaps TRBD1 (6 bases). Germline CDR1 MGHDK, CDR2 SYGVNS. This CDR3 has 14 amino acids. V gave up 5 bases and J gave up 5 bases, with 16 bases separating them. The CDR3 protein is CASSSTRQANEQYF. Written as DNA, the CDR3 is TGTGCCAGCAGTTCAACGAGACAGGCCAACGAGCAGTACTTC.

This clone was observed once. The chain is built from TRBV7-8 and TRBJ2-3; D gene uncertain. CDR1 and CDR2 (germline): SGHVS, FQNEAQ. Trimming took 2 bases from V and 1 from J, leaving 13 bases between them. This CDR3 has 16 residues. CDR3 sequence reads: CASSLRPPEGTDTQYF. In DNA, the CDR3 is TGTGCCAGCAGCTTAAGGCCACCTGAGGGCACAGATACGCAGTATTTT. The full variable domain, in which reference TRBV7-8 and TRBJ2-3 provide the parts outside the CDR3, is GAGVSQSPRYKVAKRGQDVALRCDPISGHVSLFWYQQALGQGPEFLTYFQNEAQLDKSGLPSDRFFAERPEGSVSTLKIQRTQQEDSAVYLCASSLRPPEGTDTQYFGPGTRLTVL.

The V and J genes are TRBV7-2 and TRBJ2-1, with TRBD2 matching over 10 bases. The J segment lost 10 bases and the V segment lost 3 bases, leaving 9 bases of the junction unmatched. The CDR3 has 15 residues. Germline assignment: CDR1 SGHTA and CDR2 FQGNSA. CDR3 loop: CASSLGLAGVREQFF. CDR3 nucleotide sequence: TGTGCCAGCAGCTTGGGGCTAGCGGGAGTAAGGGAGCAGTTCTTC.

This chain uses TRBV5-4 with TRBJ1-1; D is undetermined. CDR1 is SGHNT and CDR2 is YYREEE in the germline V gene (reference sequence). This CDR3 has 13 amino acids. V was shortened by 0 bases and J by 4 bases, with 7 bases between the two germline ends. This CDR3 reads CASSLELRTEAFF. The CDR3 DNA reads as TGTGCCAGCAGCTTGGAACTGCGCACTGAAGCTTTCTTT.

V and J are TRBV4-1 and TRBJ2-7, with TRBD1 matching over 8 bases. The CDR3 is 15 amino acids. The V segment lost 4 bases and the J segment 2 bases; nucleotides outside the gene matches: 7. Germline loops: CDR1 MGHRA, CDR2 YSYEKL. The CDR3 here is CASSRGTGETYEQYF. CDR3 DNA sequence: TGCGCCAGCAGCCGAGGGACAGGAGAGACCTACGAGCAGTACTTC.

This clone was seen only once. The gene calls are TRBV28 and TRBJ2-1, with D hard to call. CDR3 length: 12 amino acids. Germline V gene data show CDR1 as MDHEN and CDR2 as SYDVKM. With 6 bases removed from V and 6 bases from J, the gap between germline ends came to 9 bases. The CDR3 DNA reads TGTGCCAGCAGCTACGGCGTCAATGAGCAGTTCTTC. The encoded protein is CASSYGVNEQFF.

This clone is a singleton in its sample. CDR3 protein: CASSPWLAGTDTQYF. The CDR3 DNA reads TGTGCCAGCAGCCCCTGGCTGGCGGGCACAGATACGCAGTATTTT. The chain is built from TRBV11-2 and TRBJ2-3; unclear D gene. The CDR3 contains 15 residues. With 5 bases removed from V and 1 base from J, the gap between germline ends came to 13 bases. CDR1 is SGHAT, CDR2 FQNNGV, per germline. The full variable domain, rest sourced from reference TRBV11-2 and TRBJ2-3, is EAGVAQSPRYKIIEKRQSVAFWCNPISGHATLYWYQQILGQGPKLLIQFQNNGVVDDSQLPKDRFSAERLKGVDSTLKIQPAKLEDSAVYLCASSPWLAGTDTQYFGPGTRLTVL.

The CDR3 DNA reads TGCGCCAGCAGCTTGGGCACTAGCGGGAGGGGAAACGAGCAGTACTTC. Protein: CASSLGTSGRGNEQYF. The V and J genes are TRBV5-1 and TRBJ2-7, with TRBD2 matching over 13 bases. The CDR3 length is 16 residues. Germline V gene lookup returns CDR1 SGHRS and CDR2 YFSETQ. V lost 0 bases and J lost 5; bases outside the gene matches: 5.

The CDR3 is CASSPLGGSAYEQYF. The DNA of the CDR3 is TGTGCCAGCTCACCTCTAGGCGGGAGTGCCTACGAGCAGTACTTC. The chain is built from TRBV18 and TRBJ2-7; 7 bases line up with TRBD2. Per germline, CDR1 KGHSH and CDR2 LQKENI. The CDR3 consists of 15 residues. The trim removed 3 bases at V and 2 bases at J, leaving 7 bases unmatched.

Regarding this clone: The junction and the germline gene differ at one end; a read error may be behind it. This rearrangement joins TRBV7-2 to TRBJ2-7; D is possibly TRBD1 or TRBD2 (6 bases each). Germline CDR1 and CDR2: SGHTA and FQGNSA. CDR3 length: 15 residues. CDR3 coding DNA: TGTGCCAGCAGCTTAGTGACCCGAGGGGGGCAGGAAAATTCTTTC. Its translation: CASSLVTRGGQENSF.

The chain carries TRBV28 and TRBJ2-5; 7 bases agree with TRBD1. The V segment lost 2 bases and the J segment 5 bases; nucleotides outside the gene matches: 8. Germline V gives CDR1 MDHEN, CDR2 SYDVKM. The CDR3 consists of 15 residues. The CDR3 loop reads CASSLGLTGRETQYF. The CDR3 nucleotides are TGTGCCAGCAGTTTAGGACTGACAGGGCGGGAGACCCAGTACTTC.

This chain uses TRBV4-2 with TRBJ2-1, with 7 bases matching TRBD2. Germline V CDR1 and CDR2: LGHNA, YNFKEQ. This CDR3 has 17 residues. V lost 1 base and J lost 7; bases outside the gene matches: 13. CDR3 in amino acids: CASSQVLASGFYNEQFF. Here the CDR3 DNA reads TGTGCCAGCAGCCAAGTTCTGGCTAGCGGATTTTATAATGAGCAGTTCTTC.

The genes are TRBV7-2 and TRBJ2-1; D is uncertain. Germline CDR1 is SGHTA and CDR2 is FQGNSA. V was shortened by 0 bases and J by 4 bases, with 10 bases between the two germline ends. This CDR3 contains 15 residues. CDR3 region: CASSLALVSYNEQFF. CDR3 coding DNA: TGTGCCAGCAGCTTAGCGCTGGTCTCGTACAATGAGCAGTTCTTC.

This chain connects TRBV29-1 to TRBJ2-1; the D gene is possibly TRBD2 (6 bases). The CDR3 runs to 14 residues. Germline-derived CDR1 and CDR2 are SQVTM and ANQGSEA. With 4 bases removed from V and 2 bases from J, the gap between germline ends came to 12 bases. The CDR3 bases are TGCAGCGTTGGGCGGAGGGCCCCCTACAATGAGCAGTTCTTC. Amino acids: CSVGRRAPYNEQFF.

V gene TRBV28 combines with J gene TRBJ2-1, with unresolved D. The germline CDR1 and CDR2 sequences are MDHEN and SYDVKM. This CDR3 region has 12 residues. Trimming cost V 1 base and J 7 bases, with 5 bases left between them. The CDR3 nucleotides are TGTGCCAGCAGTTTATATGGGAATGAGCAGTTCTTC. It is translated as CASSLYGNEQFF.

This chain connects TRBV6-1 to TRBJ1-2; a weak D match, TRBD1 (6 bases). Germline CDR1 reads MNHNS; CDR2 reads SASEGT. The CDR3 totals 16 residues. Between the trimmed V and J ends, which lost 4 bases and 5 bases, there was a span of 20 bases. The CDR3 protein is CASSGEGQPGPYGYTF. For the CDR3, the DNA is TGTGCCAGCAGTGGGGAGGGACAACCTGGTCCGTATGGCTACACCTTC.

V is TRBV4-3 and J is TRBJ2-7; D is unresolved. Trimming left V 3 bases short and J 3 bases short, with 12 bases between. The CDR3 covers 14 residues. Germline V lookup: CDR1 LGHNA, CDR2 YSLEER. CDR3 DNA: TGCGCCAGCAGCCAGGAGCTCGTGGGCTACGAGCAGTACTTC. Amino acid sequence: CASSQELVGYEQYF.

V usage is TRBV6-1 and J usage is TRBJ1-2; D not certain. The V gene's germline CDR1 is MNHNS and CDR2 SASEGT. The CDR3 extends over 11 amino acids. V lost 10 bases and J 6 bases, leaving 12 bases between the germline ends. The CDR3 DNA reads TGTGCCATTCTAGGACTTCATGGCTACACCTTC. It specifies CAILGLHGYTF.

This chain links TRBV7-3 with TRBJ2-1; D might be TRBD1 (6 bases). Germline V gene data show CDR1 as SGHTA and CDR2 as FQGTGA. Trimming pared 5 bases from V and 0 bases from J, leaving 14 bases between. This CDR3 is 16 amino acids long. The CDR3: CASSTRTGSSYNEQFF. The CDR3 DNA sequence: TGTGCCAGCAGCACGCGAACAGGGAGCTCCTACAATGAGCAGTTCTTC.

The V call is TRBV14, the J call TRBJ2-7; D is perhaps TRBD2 (5 bases). CDR1 and CDR2 from the germline V gene are SGHDN and FVKESK. This CDR3 spans 15 amino acids. Trimming left V 6 bases short and J 3 bases short, with 18 bases between. This CDR3 is CASSYQLSGGYEQYF. DNA for the CDR3: TGTGCCAGCAGTTACCAGCTATCCGGAGGCTACGAGCAGTACTTC.

This chain links TRBV4-1 with TRBJ2-1; 7 positions agree with TRBD1. The CDR3 contains 13 residues. Trimming took 3 bases from V and 4 from J; bases not matched to a gene: 0. Germline CDR1 reads MGHRA; CDR2 reads YSYEKL. The CDR3 bases are TGCGCCAGCAGCCAGGGACAGTACAATGAGCAGTTCTTC. This sequence encodes CASSQGQYNEQFF.

The V call is TRBV19, the J call TRBJ1-2; TRBD1 is a possible D gene (5 bases). The length of the CDR3 is 13 residues. CDR1 is LNHDA, CDR2 SQIVND, per germline (reference sequence). Trimming took 4 bases from V and 4 from J, leaving 10 bases between them. DNA for the CDR3: TGTGCCAGTAGTAGGGACTGGACCTATGGCTACACCTTC. Protein: CASSRDWTYGYTF.

The rearrangement links TRBV7-9 to TRBJ1-5; D might be TRBD1 (5 bases). V was clipped by 0 bases and J by 3 bases, with 6 bases between them. The germline CDR1 and CDR2 sequences are SEHNR and FQNEAQ (reference sequence). This CDR3 spans 14 amino acids. The CDR3 region has the DNA TGTGCCAGCAGCTTAGCAGGGGTCAATCAGCCCCAGCATTTT. It is translated as CASSLAGVNQPQHF.

This chain joins TRBV5-1 and TRBJ2-1, with D perhaps matching TRBD2 (5 bases). The CDR3 contains 16 residues. Germline CDR1 reads SGHRS; CDR2 reads YFSETQ. V was cut by 1 base and J by 6 bases, with 17 bases left in between. CDR3 loop: CASSLIAGPLPNEQFF. CDR3 in DNA: TGCGCCAGCAGCTTGATCGCGGGCCCCTTGCCCAATGAGCAGTTCTTC.

The chain has TRBV7-2 and TRBJ1-1, with D hard to call. Germline V lookup: CDR1 SGHTA, CDR2 FQGNSA. V gave up 4 bases and J gave up 4 bases, with 7 bases separating them. The CDR3 length is 12 residues. The CDR3 DNA reads TGTGCCAGCAGCTGGCGGGGCACTGAAGCTTTCTTT. This translates into CASSWRGTEAFF.